Here is one T cell receptor (beta chain) with its context. Measured with immunoSEQ multiplex PCR; TCRdb has only the in-frame clones, and not every one. The table records around 150,000 clones, around 84% of them present only once. This record belongs to a study of blood T cell repertoires in COVID-19. Study context: From T cells, B-cell-depleted T cells, or PBMCs came the material, which was cDNA or gDNA.

This CDR3 spans 15 amino acids. The germline gives CDR1 SGHAT, CDR2 FQDESV (reference sequence). Trimming took off 5 bases at V and 5 bases at J, with 19 bases between the two ends. The sample comprised peripheral blood. The receptor was derived from a woman aged 80 or over with acute or convalescent COVID-19. The chain employs TRBV11-1 and TRBJ2-7; D is perhaps TRBD2 (6 bases). CDR3 protein: CASSLSDPRRDEQYF. The CDR3, as DNA: TGTGCCAGCAGCCTGTCCGACCCCAGGAGGGACGAGCAGTACTTC.